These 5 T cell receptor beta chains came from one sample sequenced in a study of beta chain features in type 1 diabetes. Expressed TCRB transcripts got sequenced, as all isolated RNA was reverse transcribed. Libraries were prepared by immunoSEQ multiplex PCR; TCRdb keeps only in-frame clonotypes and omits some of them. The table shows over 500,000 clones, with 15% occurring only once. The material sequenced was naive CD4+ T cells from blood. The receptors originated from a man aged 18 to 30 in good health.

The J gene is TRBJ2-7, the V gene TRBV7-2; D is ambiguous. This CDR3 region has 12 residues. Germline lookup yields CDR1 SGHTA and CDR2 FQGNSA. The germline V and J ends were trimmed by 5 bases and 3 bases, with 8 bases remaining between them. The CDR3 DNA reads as TGTGCCAGCAGCCAATCGGGCTACGAGCAGTACTTC. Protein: CASSQSGYEQYF.

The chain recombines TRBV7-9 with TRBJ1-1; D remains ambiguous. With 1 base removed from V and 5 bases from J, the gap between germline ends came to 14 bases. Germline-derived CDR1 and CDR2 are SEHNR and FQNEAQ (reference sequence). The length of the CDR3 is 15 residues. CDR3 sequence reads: CASSLVGGGRTEAFF. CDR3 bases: TGTGCCAGCAGCTTAGTCGGCGGAGGGCGGACTGAAGCTTTCTTT.

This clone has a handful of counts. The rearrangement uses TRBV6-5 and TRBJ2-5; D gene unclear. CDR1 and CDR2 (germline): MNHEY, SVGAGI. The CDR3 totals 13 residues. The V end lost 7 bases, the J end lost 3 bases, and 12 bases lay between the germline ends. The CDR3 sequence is CASTPRTKETQYF. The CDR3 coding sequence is TGTGCCAGCACGCCCCGGACCAAAGAGACCCAGTACTTC.

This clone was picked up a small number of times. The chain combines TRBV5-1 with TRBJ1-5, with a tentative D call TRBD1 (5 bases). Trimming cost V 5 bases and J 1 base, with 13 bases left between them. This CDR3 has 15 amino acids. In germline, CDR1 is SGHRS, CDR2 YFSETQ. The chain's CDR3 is CASSRGGVSNQPQHF. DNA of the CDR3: TGCGCCAGCAGTCGAGGAGGGGTAAGCAATCAGCCCCAGCATTTT. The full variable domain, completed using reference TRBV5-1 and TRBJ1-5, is KAGVTQTPRYLIKTRGQQVTLSCSPISGHRSVSWYQQTPGQGLQFLFEYFSETQRNKGNFPGRFSGRQFSNSRSEMNVSTLELGDSALYLCASSRGGVSNQPQHFGDGTRLSIL.

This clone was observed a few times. CDR3 coding DNA: TGTGCCAGCAGTTTAGGGGGGGTTCTTAGCAATCAGCCCCAGCATTTT. This sequence encodes CASSLGGVLSNQPQHF. The rearrangement uses TRBV28 and TRBJ1-5, with D perhaps matching TRBD1 (5 bases). Germline CDR1 is MDHEN and CDR2 is SYDVKM. This CDR3 region has 16 residues. Trimming stripped 2 bases from V and 0 bases from J, with 11 bases between.